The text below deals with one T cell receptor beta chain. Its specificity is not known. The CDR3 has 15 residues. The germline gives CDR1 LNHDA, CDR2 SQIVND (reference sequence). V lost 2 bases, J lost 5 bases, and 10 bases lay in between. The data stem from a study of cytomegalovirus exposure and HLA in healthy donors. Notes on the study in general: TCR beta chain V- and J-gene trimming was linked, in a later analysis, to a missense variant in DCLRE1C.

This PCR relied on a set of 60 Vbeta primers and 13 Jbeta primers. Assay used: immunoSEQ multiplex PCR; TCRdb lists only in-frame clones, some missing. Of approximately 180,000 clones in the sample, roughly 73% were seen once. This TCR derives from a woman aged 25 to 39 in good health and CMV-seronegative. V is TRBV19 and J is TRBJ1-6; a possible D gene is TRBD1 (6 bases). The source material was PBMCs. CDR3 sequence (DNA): TGTGCCAGTAGTATAAGGGGGATCGATAATTCACCCCTCCACTTT. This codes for CASSIRGIDNSPLHF. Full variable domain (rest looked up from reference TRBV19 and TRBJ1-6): DGGITQSPKYLFRKEGQNVTLSCEQNLNHDAMYWYRQDPGQGLRLIYYSQIVNDFQKGDIAEGYSVSREKKESFPLTVTSAQKNPTAFYLCASSIRGIDNSPLHFGNGTRLTVT.